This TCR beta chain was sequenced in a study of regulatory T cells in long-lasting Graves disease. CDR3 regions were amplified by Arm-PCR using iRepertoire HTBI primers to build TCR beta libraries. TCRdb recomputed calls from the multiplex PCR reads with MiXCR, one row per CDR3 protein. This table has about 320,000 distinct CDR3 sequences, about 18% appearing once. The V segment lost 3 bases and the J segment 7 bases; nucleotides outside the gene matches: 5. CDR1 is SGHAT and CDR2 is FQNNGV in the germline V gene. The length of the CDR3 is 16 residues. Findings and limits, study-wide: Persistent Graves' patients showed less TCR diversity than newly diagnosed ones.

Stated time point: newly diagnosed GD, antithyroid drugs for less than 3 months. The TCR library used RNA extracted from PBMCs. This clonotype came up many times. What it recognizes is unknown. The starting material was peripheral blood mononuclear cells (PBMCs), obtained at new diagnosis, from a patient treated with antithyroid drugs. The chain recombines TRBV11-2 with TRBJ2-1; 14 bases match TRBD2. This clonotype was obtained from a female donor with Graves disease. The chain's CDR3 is CASSFPGTSGRNEQFF. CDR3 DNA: TGTGCCAGCAGCTTCCCCGGGACTAGCGGGAGAAATGAGCAGTTCTTC.